The rows below give T cell receptor beta chains drawn from one sample of a study of T cells in localized non-small cell lung cancer. TCRdb's copy holds only in-frame clones and misses some; the assay was immunoSEQ multiplex PCR. The repertoire holds approximately 30,000 clones, with under 85% as singletons. The sequencing here drew on peripheral blood, taken before any cancer treatment. The receptors were sampled from a male donor aged 60 or over with stage II squamous cell lung carcinoma. Both conserved end residues are part of each CDR3. A D gene is named only where the DNA matches it firmly. Rows may omit the clone size; those that give it use once, few, many or a size class.

clone_size: NA
d_call: NA
j_call: TRBJ2-3
v_call: TRBV5-5
cdr3_nt: TGTGCCAGCAGCTTGGCCGGGACCCGCGGCACAGATACGCAGTATTTT
cdr3_aa: CASSLAGTRGTDTQYF

clone_size: NA
d_call: NA
j_call: TRBJ1-1
v_call: TRBV5-1
cdr3_nt: TGCGCCAGCAGCTTGGAGTCCGGGGTCGCTGGAGCTTTCTTT
cdr3_aa: CASSLESGVAGAFF

clone_size: NA
d_call: NA
j_call: TRBJ2-7
v_call: TRBV4-2
cdr3_nt: TGTGCCAGCAGCCAAGCGGCCAGGACTGTCTACGAGCAGTACTTC
cdr3_aa: CASSQAARTVYEQYF

clone_size: NA
d_call: NA
j_call: TRBJ1-3
v_call: TRBV7-2
cdr3_nt: TGTGCCAGCGGCTCGGGGGAAGGAAACACCATATATTTT
cdr3_aa: CASGSGEGNTIYF

clone_size: NA
d_call: NA
j_call: TRBJ2-2
v_call: TRBV28
cdr3_nt: TGTGCCAGCAGTTTCTCGGGGTACACCGGGGAGCTGTTTTTT
cdr3_aa: CASSFSGYTGELFF

clone_size: few
d_call: TRBD1
j_call: TRBJ1-1
v_call: TRBV9
cdr3_nt: TGTGCCAGCAGCCCGCAGCCTGGACAGGGCCCCAGGAACACTGAAGCTTTCTTT
cdr3_aa: CASSPQPGQGPRNTEAFF

clone_size: NA
d_call: TRBD1
j_call: TRBJ1-1
v_call: TRBV19
cdr3_nt: TGTGCCAGTAGTACCGGGACAGGGTTCAACATGAACACTGAAGCTTTCTTT
cdr3_aa: CASSTGTGFNMNTEAFF

clone_size: once
d_call: NA
j_call: TRBJ2-2
v_call: TRBV30
cdr3_nt: TGTGCCTGGAGTCCAACCAGGGAGCTGTTTTTT
cdr3_aa: CAWSPTRELFF

clone_size: NA
d_call: TRBD2
j_call: TRBJ2-5
v_call: TRBV19
cdr3_nt: TGTGCCAGTAGTTCCGGGACTAGCGGGGGGGCCTGGGAGACCCAGTACTTC
cdr3_aa: CASSSGTSGGAWETQYF

clone_size: NA
d_call: TRBD1
j_call: TRBJ2-5
v_call: TRBV7-2
cdr3_nt: TGTGCCAGCAGCTTAGGACAGGGGCGGGTAGAGACCCAGTACTTC
cdr3_aa: CASSLGQGRVETQYF

clone_size: NA
d_call: TRBD2
j_call: TRBJ2-2
v_call: TRBV5-6
cdr3_nt: TGTGCCAGCAGGAAGACTAGCGGGATCAACACCGGGGAGCTGTTTTTT
cdr3_aa: CASRKTSGINTGELFF

clone_size: NA
d_call: TRBD2
j_call: TRBJ2-1
v_call: TRBV7-9
cdr3_nt: TGTGCCAGCAGCGCTAGGACTAGCGGGAGCGGGGAGCAGTTCTTC
cdr3_aa: CASSARTSGSGEQFF

clone_size: NA
d_call: NA
j_call: TRBJ2-3
v_call: TRBV29-1
cdr3_nt: TGCAGCGTTGAAGATCTCCGGGGGGCACCGGATACGCAGTATTTT
cdr3_aa: CSVEDLRGAPDTQYF

clone_size: NA
d_call: TRBD1
j_call: TRBJ2-3
v_call: TRBV5-6
cdr3_nt: TGTGCCAGCAGCTTGACAGGGGGGTATAGCACAGATACGCAGTATTTT
cdr3_aa: CASSLTGGYSTDTQYF

clone_size: few
d_call: NA
j_call: TRBJ2-5
v_call: TRBV7-2
cdr3_nt: TGTGCCAGCAGCTCCAATCTAGCGCGCCAAGAGACCCAGTACTTC
cdr3_aa: CASSSNLARQETQYF

clone_size: NA
d_call: TRBD1
j_call: TRBJ2-5
v_call: TRBV5-1
cdr3_nt: TGCGCCAGCAGCTTGACAGGACAGGGCCAAGAGACCCAGTACTTC
cdr3_aa: CASSLTGQGQETQYF

clone_size: once
d_call: NA
j_call: TRBJ1-1
v_call: TRBV2
cdr3_nt: TGTGCCAGCAGGGTGACGGTGAACACTGAAGCTTTCTTT
cdr3_aa: CASRVTVNTEAFF

clone_size: NA
d_call: NA
j_call: TRBJ2-2
v_call: TRBV6-5
cdr3_nt: TGTGCCAGCAGTCAAACAGGGATACCCGGGGAGCTGTTTTTT
cdr3_aa: CASSQTGIPGELFF

clone_size: NA
d_call: NA
j_call: TRBJ1-2
v_call: TRBV9
cdr3_nt: TGTGCCAGCAGCGTAGACGGGAGAAATAGGGGCTATGGCTACACCTTC
cdr3_aa: CASSVDGRNRGYGYTF

clone_size: NA
d_call: NA
j_call: TRBJ1-2
v_call: TRBV5-4
cdr3_nt: TGTGCCAGCAGCTTGACAAGCTATGGCTACACCTTC
cdr3_aa: CASSLTSYGYTF

clone_size: NA
d_call: TRBD1
j_call: TRBJ1-1
v_call: TRBV30
cdr3_nt: TGTGCCTCGCTCGGGACAGGGATTGGTGAAGCTTTCTTT
cdr3_aa: CASLGTGIGEAFF

clone_size: NA
d_call: TRBD1
j_call: TRBJ2-3
v_call: TRBV27
cdr3_nt: TGTGCCAGCAGAGACCTCGGGACAGGGGCAGATACGCAGTATTTT
cdr3_aa: CASRDLGTGADTQYF

clone_size: NA
d_call: TRBD2
j_call: TRBJ2-3
v_call: TRBV4-1
cdr3_nt: TGCGCCAGCAGCCAAGAATGGAGCGGGGGATCACGAGATACGCAGTATTTT
cdr3_aa: CASSQEWSGGSRDTQYF

clone_size: NA
d_call: TRBD1
j_call: TRBJ1-5
v_call: TRBV2
cdr3_nt: TGTGCCAGCAGTGTTGGGACAGGGGGACAGCCCCAGCATTTT
cdr3_aa: CASSVGTGGQPQHF

clone_size: once
d_call: NA
j_call: TRBJ2-2
v_call: TRBV28
cdr3_nt: TGTGCCAGCAGCTCCCCGGGGGAGCTGTTTTTT
cdr3_aa: CASSSPGELFF

clone_size: NA
d_call: NA
j_call: TRBJ2-5
v_call: TRBV5-1
cdr3_nt: TGCGCCAGCAGCTTGGTCGGGAGAAAAGAGACCCAGTACTTC
cdr3_aa: CASSLVGRKETQYF

clone_size: NA
d_call: TRBD1
j_call: TRBJ2-3
v_call: TRBV5-5
cdr3_nt: TGTGCCAGCAGCTCCTCATACAGGGGGCGTAAAGATACGCAGTATTTT
cdr3_aa: CASSSSYRGRKDTQYF

clone_size: NA
d_call: TRBD1
j_call: TRBJ1-4
v_call: TRBV5-1
cdr3_nt: TGCGCCAGCAGCGGCCCGGGACAGGGAGACGAAAAACTGTTTTTT
cdr3_aa: CASSGPGQGDEKLFF

clone_size: NA
d_call: TRBD1
j_call: TRBJ2-5
v_call: TRBV5-6
cdr3_nt: TGTGCCAGCAGCTTAAGTCGCCAGGGGGCGCGAGAGACCCAGTACTTC
cdr3_aa: CASSLSRQGARETQYF

clone_size: once
d_call: NA
j_call: TRBJ1-6
v_call: TRBV5-6
cdr3_nt: TGTGCCAGCAGCTCGTACAGAGATTCACCCCTCCACTTT
cdr3_aa: CASSSYRDSPLHF

clone_size: NA
d_call: NA
j_call: TRBJ2-3
v_call: TRBV11-3
cdr3_nt: TGTGCCAGCAGCTTAGGTCCCACAGATACGCAGTATTTT
cdr3_aa: CASSLGPTDTQYF

clone_size: NA
d_call: TRBD2
j_call: TRBJ2-1
v_call: TRBV4-2
cdr3_nt: TGTGCCAGCAGCCAAGATTCGGCTAGCGGGAGCTACAATGAGCAGTTCTTC
cdr3_aa: CASSQDSASGSYNEQFF

clone_size: NA
d_call: NA
j_call: TRBJ1-2
v_call: TRBV6-5
cdr3_nt: TGTGCCAGCAGTTACCGAGAGACGGGGGCAGGCTATGGCTACACCTTC
cdr3_aa: CASSYRETGAGYGYTF

clone_size: NA
d_call: NA
j_call: TRBJ2-1
v_call: TRBV6-1
cdr3_nt: TGTGCCAGCAGTGGCGCCCAGCCCCGATCCTACAATGAGCAGTTCTTC
cdr3_aa: CASSGAQPRSYNEQFF

clone_size: NA
d_call: NA
j_call: TRBJ2-1
v_call: TRBV7-3
cdr3_nt: TGTGCCAGCAGCTTGTACGAGGGTGAGCAGTTCTTC
cdr3_aa: CASSLYEGEQFF

clone_size: NA
d_call: NA
j_call: TRBJ2-1
v_call: TRBV7-9
cdr3_nt: TGTGCCAGCAGCTTAGCGACCCTAGCTCCTGAGCAGTTCTTC
cdr3_aa: CASSLATLAPEQFF

clone_size: once
d_call: NA
j_call: TRBJ1-2
v_call: TRBV11-3
cdr3_nt: TGTGCCAGCAGCAAATCGGGGCTCTATGGCTACACCTTC
cdr3_aa: CASSKSGLYGYTF

clone_size: few
d_call: NA
j_call: TRBJ1-5
v_call: TRBV10-3
cdr3_nt: TGTGCCATCAGTCAGGGCGAGGGATATCAGCCCCAGCATTTT
cdr3_aa: CAISQGEGYQPQHF

clone_size: NA
d_call: NA
j_call: TRBJ1-1
v_call: TRBV19
cdr3_nt: TGTGCCAGTAGTACCCTCCCGGGGGAGGGGGAAACTGAAGCTTTCTTT
cdr3_aa: CASSTLPGEGETEAFF

clone_size: once
d_call: NA
j_call: TRBJ1-1
v_call: TRBV30
cdr3_nt: TGTGCCTGGAGTGTTAACACCGATGCCACTGAAGCTTTCTTT
cdr3_aa: CAWSVNTDATEAFF

clone_size: NA
d_call: TRBD2
j_call: TRBJ2-3
v_call: TRBV7-2
cdr3_nt: TGTGCCACCCGACTAGCGGGCGTCGAAGATACGCAGTATTTT
cdr3_aa: CATRLAGVEDTQYF

clone_size: NA
d_call: NA
j_call: TRBJ1-1
v_call: TRBV6-5
cdr3_nt: TGTGCCAGCAGTGCACTATGGAGCACTGAAGCTTTCTTT
cdr3_aa: CASSALWSTEAFF

clone_size: NA
d_call: TRBD1
j_call: TRBJ1-2
v_call: TRBV7-9
cdr3_nt: TGTGCCAGCAGCGTAGGACAGGGAGTGGATGGCTACACCTTC
cdr3_aa: CASSVGQGVDGYTF

clone_size: few
d_call: NA
j_call: TRBJ2-2
v_call: TRBV7-3
cdr3_nt: TGTGCCAGCAGCGCCGGGCCGAACACCGGGGAGCTGTTTTTT
cdr3_aa: CASSAGPNTGELFF

clone_size: NA
d_call: NA
j_call: TRBJ1-1
v_call: TRBV18
cdr3_nt: TGTGCCAGCTCACCCCGCAGCGGGATTTTACTGTCTGAAGCTTTCTTT
cdr3_aa: CASSPRSGILLSEAFF

clone_size: NA
d_call: NA
j_call: TRBJ1-1
v_call: TRBV7-3
cdr3_nt: TGTGCCAGCAGCCTAAAGCCCCGGTGGACCCCTGAAGCTTTCTTT
cdr3_aa: CASSLKPRWTPEAFF

clone_size: NA
d_call: TRBD2
j_call: TRBJ2-7
v_call: TRBV27
cdr3_nt: TGTGCCAGCAGTTACCGGACTAGCGGGAGGGGCCTCGAGCAGTACTTC
cdr3_aa: CASSYRTSGRGLEQYF

clone_size: NA
d_call: TRBD2
j_call: TRBJ2-3
v_call: TRBV11-2
cdr3_nt: TGTGCCAGCAGCTCTCGACTAGCAAGGGCAGATACGCAGTATTTT
cdr3_aa: CASSSRLARADTQYF

clone_size: NA
d_call: NA
j_call: TRBJ2-7
v_call: TRBV7-9
cdr3_nt: TGTGCCAGCAGTTGGGGTATGGGATTTTACGAGCAGTACTTC
cdr3_aa: CASSWGMGFYEQYF

clone_size: NA
d_call: TRBD2
j_call: TRBJ2-3
v_call: TRBV19
cdr3_nt: TGTGCCAGTAGTGGGGGGACTAGCGGGAGGGCCCCTACGCAGTATTTT
cdr3_aa: CASSGGTSGRAPTQYF

clone_size: once
d_call: NA
j_call: TRBJ1-5
v_call: TRBV18
cdr3_nt: TGTGCCAGCTCACTAGAAGGGAGGTATCAGCCCCAGCATTTT
cdr3_aa: CASSLEGRYQPQHF

clone_size: NA
d_call: NA
j_call: TRBJ2-7
v_call: TRBV6-6
cdr3_nt: TGTGCCAGCACCAATCTAGCCCTCCGGCACGAGCAGTACTTC
cdr3_aa: CASTNLALRHEQYF

clone_size: NA
d_call: NA
j_call: TRBJ2-2
v_call: TRBV7-2
cdr3_nt: TGTGCCAGCAGCCCACAGAGGGCTTCTGGGGAGCTGTTTTTT
cdr3_aa: CASSPQRASGELFF